Following are 10 T cell receptor beta chains from one sample sequenced in a study of T cells in Graves' hyperthyroidism and ophthalmopathy. The source material, RNA transcripts, was used to amplify TCR beta CDR3 regions. RT-PCR in the first round (using the HTBI primer set) targeted the TCR CDR3. TCRdb reprocessed the multiplex PCR reads via MiXCR and lists one record per CDR3 protein. The data hold 390,000 or so distinct CDR3 sequences, with roughly 14% observed a single time. Sequenced: blood. The receptors were sampled from a man between 18 and 29 years old with Graves' ophthalmopathy.

This clonotype was seen many times. The V call is TRBV4-1, the J call TRBJ2-5; D not resolved. Trimming took 3 bases from V and 1 from J, leaving 12 bases between them. This CDR3 spans 15 amino acids. Per the germline V gene, CDR1 is MGHRA and CDR2 is YSYEKL. CDR3 residues: CASSQANSIQETQYF. The CDR3 nucleotides are TGCGCCAGCAGCCAGGCAAACTCGATCCAAGAGACCCAGTACTTC.

This clonotype was detected many times. This rearrangement joins TRBV27 to TRBJ1-5; no reliable D call. Germline CDR1 and CDR2: MNHEY and SMNVEV (reference sequence). CDR3 size: 14 residues. V lost 3 bases, J lost 5 bases, and 11 bases lay in between. The CDR3 bases are TGTGCCAGCAGTTTGGGAGCGTTACATCAGCCCCAGCATTTT. This translates into CASSLGALHQPQHF.

This clonotype was seen repeatedly, ten times or more. The rearrangement joins TRBV7-2 to TRBJ2-1; D gene uncertain. CDR1 is SGHTA and CDR2 is FQGNSA in the germline V gene. The CDR3 length is 14 residues. Trimming removed 10 bases at V and 0 bases at J, with 13 bases between. CDR3 DNA: TGTGCCACTGGAAGGGCCCACTCCTACAATGAGCAGTTCTTC. Amino acid sequence: CATGRAHSYNEQFF.

This clonotype has a handful of counts. J is TRBJ2-1 and V is TRBV24-1; D is tentatively TRBD1 or TRBD2 (5 bases each). V lost 3 bases to trimming and J lost 8 bases, with 16 bases between them. CDR3 length equals 15 residues. Germline CDR1 reads KGHDR; CDR2 reads SFDVKD. CDR3 sequence: CATSDVGSSGHEQFF. The CDR3 nucleotides read TGTGCCACCAGTGATGTGGGTAGCTCGGGACATGAGCAGTTCTTC.

The sample holds many counts of this clonotype. CDR3 sequence (DNA): TGTGCCAGCAGCGTAGGAACCGGATTAATCAGGGTGGTTTTCTTT. This sequence encodes CASSVGTGLIRVVFF. This rearrangement joins TRBV9 to TRBJ1-1; a weak D match, TRBD1 (5 bases). The CDR3 runs 15 residues. Germline assignment: CDR1 SGDLS and CDR2 YYNGEE. Trimming removed 0 bases at V and 13 bases at J, with 22 bases between.

Comment on this clonotype: This may be a read error: a much more frequent sequence differs by one nucleotide. The V and J genes are TRBV2 and TRBJ2-3; no firm D call. The V end was cut by 8 bases, the J end by 4 bases, with 13 bases between. From germline, CDR1 is SNHLY and CDR2 FYNNEI. The CDR3 totals 13 residues. The CDR3, as DNA: TGTGCCAGCTACCCGCGATACGCAGATACGCAGTATTTT. It is translated as CASYPRYADTQYF.

This clonotype was detected ten times or more. The chain combines TRBV20-1 with TRBJ2-7; D possibly uses TRBD1 or TRBD2 (5 bases each). The V gene lost 0 bases and the J gene lost 6 bases, with 9 bases spanning the gap. This CDR3 has 12 residues. CDR1 and CDR2 (germline): DFQATT, SNEGSKA (reference sequence). CDR3 DNA sequence: TGCAGTGCTAGAGATCGGGGCGTCGAGCAGTACTTC. Protein sequence: CSARDRGVEQYF.

This chain uses TRBV13 with TRBJ2-3; TRBD1 is a possible D gene (5 bases). The CDR3 sequence is 14 residues long. Trimming removed 3 bases at V and 4 bases at J, with 11 bases between. Per germline, CDR1 PRHDT and CDR2 FYEKMQ (reference sequence). The CDR3 bases are TGTGCCAGCAGCTTCGTAGGGGTTGCAGATACGCAGTATTTT. Translation gives CASSFVGVADTQYF.

This clonotype was counted many times. V and J are TRBV20-1 and TRBJ1-2; 7 bases are shared with TRBD1. Trimming took 3 bases from V and 8 from J; bases not matched to a gene: 12. This CDR3 is built from 14 residues. CDR1 and CDR2 from the germline V gene are DFQATT and SNEGSKA (reference sequence). The CDR3 DNA is TGCAGTGCTAGTCAGGACAGGCCCTGGGAAGGCTACACCTTC. Translated, it gives CSASQDRPWEGYTF.

This clonotype was seen many times. This rearrangement joins TRBV12-3 or TRBV12-4 to TRBJ2-1, with D uncertain. The CDR3 length is 11 residues. Trimming shortened V by 6 bases and J by 8 bases, and 8 bases separated the two germline ends. CDR3 in DNA: TGTGCCAGCAGCTTTAGCTATGAGCAGTTCTTC. This gives the protein CASSFSYEQFF.